Following are 20 T cell receptor beta chains from one sample sequenced in a study of Ad26.COV2.S vaccination and SARS-CoV-2 variants. As to treatment: around 19 received Ad26.COV2.S at low or high dose, single or two shots; about five received placebo; per-sample allocation not given. Specimens were obtained on day 63 following the first vaccine or placebo injection. Repertoires were generated with immunoSEQ multiplex PCR, while TCRdb's copy carries only in-frame clones and drops some. The table has 350,000 to 450,000 clones, roughly 90% seen once. The sample was peripheral blood, taken in a trial of Ad26.COV2.S vaccine versus placebo. The receptors stem from a person aged 18-60 years who received the Ad26.COV2.S COVID-19 vaccine or a placebo.

This clone is a singleton in its sample. The chain joins TRBV28 to TRBJ2-1; D is unresolved. V was trimmed by 2 bases and J by 5 bases, leaving 4 bases between them. Germline loops: CDR1 MDHEN, CDR2 SYDVKM. The CDR3 covers 12 residues. The CDR3 coding sequence is TGTGCCAGCAGTTTACGTCACAATGAGCAGTTCTTC. Translated, it gives CASSLRHNEQFF. The variable domain in full, completed from reference TRBV28 and TRBJ2-1, reads DVKVTQSSRYLVKRTGEKVFLECVQDMDHENMFWYRQDPGLGLRLIYFSYDVKMKEKGDIPEGYSVSREKKERFSLILESASTNQTSMYLCASSLRHNEQFFGPGTRLTVL.

This clone was counted a single time. The chain employs TRBV18 and TRBJ2-5, with 7 bases matching TRBD2. CDR3 size: 16 residues. Germline V gives CDR1 KGHSH, CDR2 LQKENI. The junction had 7 bases not matched to a gene; V was cut back by 2 bases and J by 1 base. The CDR3 sequence is CASSPTPASGQETQYF. The CDR3 nucleotides are TGTGCCAGCTCACCAACTCCGGCTAGCGGCCAAGAGACCCAGTACTTC.

This chain uses TRBV27 with TRBJ1-5, with D unclear. CDR1 and CDR2 (germline): MNHEY, SMNVEV (reference sequence). The CDR3 spans 15 residues. Trimming cost V 3 bases and J 1 base, with 10 bases left between them. CDR3 DNA sequence: TGTGCCAGCAGTTTTGTTCGCGACAGCAATCAGCCCCAGCATTTT. It specifies CASSFVRDSNQPQHF.

This chain connects TRBV27 to TRBJ2-7, with D perhaps given as TRBD1 or TRBD2 (6 bases each). The CDR3 has 14 residues. Trimming pared 7 bases from V and 2 bases from J, leaving 15 bases between. Germline loops: CDR1 MNHEY, CDR2 SMNVEV (reference sequence). CDR3: CASKSGGLAYEQYF. The CDR3 bases are TGTGCCAGCAAGTCCGGGGGCCTGGCCTACGAGCAGTACTTC.

The chain combines TRBV5-1 with TRBJ2-3; 7 bases line up with TRBD2. Germline V gives CDR1 SGHRS, CDR2 YFSETQ. This CDR3 is built from 14 residues. V trimming: 3 bases; J trimming: 3 bases; junction bases outside the gene matches: 4. The CDR3 reads CASSSAAGTDTQYF. CDR3 sequence (DNA): TGCGCCAGCAGCTCGGCAGCGGGAACAGATACGCAGTATTTT.

The genes are TRBV28 and TRBJ2-3; TRBD2 matches at 8 bases. Germline loops: CDR1 MDHEN, CDR2 SYDVKM. CDR3 length equals 17 residues. The trim removed 0 bases at V and 0 bases at J, leaving 5 bases unmatched. In nucleotides, the CDR3 is TGTGCCAGCAGTTTATGGGCTAGCGGGTCTAGCACAGATACGCAGTATTTT. Translating gives CASSLWASGSSTDTQYF.

The chain has TRBV30 and TRBJ2-2; 9 bases are a match to TRBD1. The J segment lost 0 bases and the V segment lost 6 bases, leaving 5 bases of the junction unmatched. The CDR3 contains 15 residues. Looked up from germline, CDR1 is GTSNPN and CDR2 is SVGIG (reference sequence). CDR3 DNA sequence: TGTGCCTGCTCCGGGGACAGGGCGAACACCGGGGAGCTGTTTTTT. This translates into CACSGDRANTGELFF.

The gene calls are TRBV5-6 and TRBJ2-1; 12 bases line up with TRBD2. The CDR3 length is 15 residues. Germline trimming cut 4 bases from V and 7 bases from J; bases unmatched to any gene: 6. CDR1 and CDR2 (germline): SGHDT, YYEEEE. The CDR3 is CASSIGLAGLNEQFF. The CDR3, as DNA: TGTGCCAGCAGCATAGGACTAGCGGGGTTGAATGAGCAGTTCTTC.

The gene calls are TRBV10-1 and TRBJ2-1; 9 bases are shared with TRBD2. Germline V gene data show CDR1 as WNHNN and CDR2 as SYGVQD (reference sequence). There are 16 residues in the CDR3. V gave up 2 bases and J gave up 3 bases; unmatched junction bases: 5. The DNA for the CDR3 is TGCGCCAGCAGTGAGAGCGGGAGGTCAAGCTACAATGAGCAGTTCTTC. Translation gives CASSESGRSSYNEQFF.

The CDR3 is CASSLPSGVGYTF. In DNA form, the CDR3 reads TGTGCCAGCAGTTTACCGTCCGGGGTCGGCTACACCTTC. The rearrangement uses TRBV27 and TRBJ1-2; D uncertain. CDR3 size: 13 residues. The germline V gene has CDR1 MNHEY and CDR2 SMNVEV (reference sequence). Trimming left V 2 bases short and J 8 bases short, with 12 bases between.

The chain carries TRBV7-9 and TRBJ2-2, with 11 bases lining up with TRBD1. This CDR3 region has 14 residues. Germline assignment: CDR1 SEHNR and CDR2 FQNEAQ (reference sequence). Germline trimming cut 5 bases from V and 6 bases from J; bases unmatched to any gene: 2. CDR3 sequence (DNA): TGTGCCAGCAGCGGACAGGGGGCATCCGGGGAGCTGTTTTTT. Amino acids: CASSGQGASGELFF.

This chain links TRBV28 with TRBJ2-2, with 9 nucleotides matching TRBD2. With V trimmed by 3 bases and J by 2 bases, 7 bases remained unmatched. The germline V gene encodes CDR1 MDHEN and CDR2 SYDVKM. The CDR3 is made up of 17 amino acids. The CDR3 bases are TGTGCCAGCAGTTTGCCTTGGCTAGCGGGAAACACCGGGGAGCTGTTTTTT. It is translated as CASSLPWLAGNTGELFF.

The chain combines TRBV7-8 with TRBJ1-5, with TRBD1 as a possible D gene (5 bases). The CDR3 contains 15 residues. CDR1 SGHVS and CDR2 FQNEAQ come from the germline V gene. Between the trimmed V and J ends, which lost 1 base and 7 bases, there was a span of 14 bases. In DNA form, the CDR3 reads TGTGCCAGCAGCTTAGTATCGGGACCGGGGCAGCCCCAGCATTTT. This encodes CASSLVSGPGQPQHF.

The count of this clone is one. V and J are TRBV28 and TRBJ2-5, with 10 bases that match TRBD2. The J segment lost 3 bases and the V segment lost 6 bases, leaving 7 bases of the junction unmatched. Per germline, CDR1 MDHEN and CDR2 SYDVKM. The CDR3 runs 15 residues. The CDR3 nucleotides read TGTGCCAGCAGCCTAGCGGGAGAGAGAAAAGAGACCCAGTACTTC. This sequence encodes CASSLAGERKETQYF. The variable domain in full, with the rest retrieved from reference TRBV28 and TRBJ2-5, is DVKVTQSSRYLVKRTGEKVFLECVQDMDHENMFWYRQDPGLGLRLIYFSYDVKMKEKGDIPEGYSVSREKKERFSLILESASTNQTSMYLCASSLAGERKETQYFGPGTRLLVL.

This rearrangement joins TRBV6-2 or TRBV6-3 to TRBJ1-3, with TRBD1 as a possible D gene (6 bases). The ends were cut back, 2 bases at V and 4 bases at J, with 21 bases in the middle. CDR1 and CDR2 (germline): MNHEY, SVGEGT. CDR3 length: 18 amino acids. CDR3 region: CASSYQTNNYRVGNTIYF. The DNA of the CDR3 is TGTGCCAGCAGTTACCAGACGAACAATTACAGGGTCGGAAACACCATATATTTT.

J is TRBJ1-1 and V is TRBV10-3; 11 positions agree with TRBD1. CDR3 length equals 16 residues. Germline V gives CDR1 ENHRY, CDR2 SYGVKD. Trimming cost V 3 bases and J 4 bases; bases outside gene matches: 7. CDR3 region: CAISDGTGGLITEAFF. Here the CDR3 DNA reads TGTGCCATCAGTGATGGGACAGGGGGTTTGATCACTGAAGCTTTCTTT.

The CDR3 DNA sequence: TGTGCCAGCTGGACAGGGGCAACTAATGAAAAACTGTTTTTT. It yields the protein CASWTGATNEKLFF. The V and J genes are TRBV5-5 and TRBJ1-4, with TRBD1 matching over 9 bases. The CDR3 runs to 14 residues. Germline CDR1 is SGHKS and CDR2 is YYEKEE (reference sequence). Germline trimming cut 7 bases from V and 0 bases from J; bases unmatched to any gene: 1. Full variable domain (outside the CDR3, taken from reference TRBV5-5 and TRBJ1-4): DAGVTQSPTHLIKTRGQQVTLRCSPISGHKSVSWYQQVLGQGPQFIFQYYEKEERGRGNFPDRFSARQFPNYSSELNVNALLLGDSALYLCASWTGATNEKLFFGSGTQLSVL.

The V and J genes are TRBV7-9 and TRBJ1-1; D ambiguous. This CDR3 comprises 13 residues. The germline V gene encodes CDR1 SEHNR and CDR2 FQNEAQ (reference sequence). V was pared by 5 bases and J by 3 bases, with 10 bases between. The chain's CDR3 is CASSTSLDTEAFF. For the CDR3, the DNA is TGTGCCAGCAGCACCTCGTTGGACACTGAAGCTTTCTTT.

The chain joins TRBV2 to TRBJ2-7; D is possibly TRBD1 (6 bases). Germline CDR1 is SNHLY and CDR2 is FYNNEI. Trimming cost V 2 bases and J 0 bases, with 14 bases left between them. The CDR3 has 16 residues. The chain's CDR3 is CASSEPLTGPSYEQYF. In DNA, the CDR3 is TGTGCCAGCAGTGAACCTTTGACAGGACCCTCCTACGAGCAGTACTTC.

Written as DNA, the CDR3 is TGTGCCATATTGGACAGGGCGACCGGGGAGCTGTTTTTT. Amino acid sequence: CAILDRATGELFF. V usage is TRBV7-8 and J usage is TRBJ2-2, with 8 nucleotides matching TRBD1. Germline V gene data show CDR1 as SGHVS and CDR2 as FQNEAQ. The V segment lost 10 bases and the J segment 5 bases; nucleotides outside the gene matches: 6. The CDR3 has 13 amino acids.